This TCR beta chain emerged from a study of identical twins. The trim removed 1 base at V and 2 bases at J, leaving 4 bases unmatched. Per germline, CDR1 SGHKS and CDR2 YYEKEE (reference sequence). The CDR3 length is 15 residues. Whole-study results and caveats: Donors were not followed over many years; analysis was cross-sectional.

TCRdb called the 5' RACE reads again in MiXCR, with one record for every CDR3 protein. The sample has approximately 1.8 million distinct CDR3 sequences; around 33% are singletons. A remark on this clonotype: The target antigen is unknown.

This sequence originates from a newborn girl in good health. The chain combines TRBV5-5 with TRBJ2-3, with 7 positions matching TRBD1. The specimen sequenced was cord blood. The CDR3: CASSLRGQDTDTQYF. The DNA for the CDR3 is TGTGCCAGCAGCTTGCGAGGACAGGACACAGATACGCAGTATTTT.